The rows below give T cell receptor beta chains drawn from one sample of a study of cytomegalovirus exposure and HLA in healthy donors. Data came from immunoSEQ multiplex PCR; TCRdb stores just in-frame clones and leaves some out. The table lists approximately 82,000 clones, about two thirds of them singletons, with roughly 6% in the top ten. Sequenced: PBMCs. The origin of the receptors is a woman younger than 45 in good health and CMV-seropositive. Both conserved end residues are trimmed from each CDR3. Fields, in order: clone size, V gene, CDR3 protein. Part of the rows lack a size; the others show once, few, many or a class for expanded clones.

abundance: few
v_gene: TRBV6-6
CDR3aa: ASSPTGRDRGVPF

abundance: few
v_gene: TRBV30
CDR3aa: AWSVRGSYNEQF

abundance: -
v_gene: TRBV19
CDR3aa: ASRRTGNTGELF

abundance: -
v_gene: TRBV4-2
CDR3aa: ASSQDPASGGQGGETQY

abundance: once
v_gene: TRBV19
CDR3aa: ATKGDSLHGYT

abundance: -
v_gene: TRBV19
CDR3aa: ASSIGGTGFYQPQH

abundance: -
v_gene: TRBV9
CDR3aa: ASSAERQGGETQY

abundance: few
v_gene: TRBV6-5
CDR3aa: ASSSDRRLENTIY

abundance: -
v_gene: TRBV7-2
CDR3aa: ASSLALAGNHWGETQY

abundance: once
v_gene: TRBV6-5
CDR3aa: ASSYSNPGQLYGYT

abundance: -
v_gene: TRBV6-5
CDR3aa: ASSYSTGTGMNIQY

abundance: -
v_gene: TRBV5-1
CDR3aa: ASSFNGHQETQY

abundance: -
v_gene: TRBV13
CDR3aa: ASSLTGTSSYEQY

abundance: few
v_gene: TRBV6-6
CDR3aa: ASSADRGRPGELF

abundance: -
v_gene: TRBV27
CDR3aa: ASTFRNEVSPLH

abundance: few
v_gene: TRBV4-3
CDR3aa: ASSQWGTGNTEAF

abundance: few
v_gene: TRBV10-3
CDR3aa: AIRTGISNTEAF

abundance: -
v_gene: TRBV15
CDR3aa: ATSTGATGTGSTDTQY

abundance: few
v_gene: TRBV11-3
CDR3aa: ASTPGVSGGVTAETQY

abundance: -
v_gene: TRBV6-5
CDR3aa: ASSYSSGQEQLEAF

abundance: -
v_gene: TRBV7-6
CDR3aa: ASSLTGGSYNSPLH

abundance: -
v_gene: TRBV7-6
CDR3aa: ASSLAGAQETQY

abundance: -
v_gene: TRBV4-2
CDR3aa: ASRAQTDTSSGANVLT

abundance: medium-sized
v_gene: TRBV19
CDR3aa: ASSPDRGIAF

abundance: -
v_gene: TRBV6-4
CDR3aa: ASSPNPGYGEKLF

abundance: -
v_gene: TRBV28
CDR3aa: ASSLRGGHGSEQF

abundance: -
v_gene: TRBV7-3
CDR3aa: ASSSTRVSEAF

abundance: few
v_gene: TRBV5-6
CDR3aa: ASSSKWFGYT

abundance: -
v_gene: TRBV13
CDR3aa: ASSLAFDRRQSSPLH

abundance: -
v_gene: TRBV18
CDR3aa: ASSPGGSNNSPLH

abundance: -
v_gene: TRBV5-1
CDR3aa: ASTVRGLTYNEQF

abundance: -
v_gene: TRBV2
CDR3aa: ASSEELAGEFDEQY

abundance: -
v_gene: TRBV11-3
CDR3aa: ASSSRGDRGNSPLH

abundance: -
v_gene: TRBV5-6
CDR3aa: ASSLVTGGGSDTQY

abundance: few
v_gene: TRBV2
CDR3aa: ASSVEQGLETQY

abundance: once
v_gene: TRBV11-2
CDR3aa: ASSLGLYNEQF

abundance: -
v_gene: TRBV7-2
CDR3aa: ASSNPQRAGPSSYNEQF

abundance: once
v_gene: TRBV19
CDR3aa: ASSSMRAGAGETQY

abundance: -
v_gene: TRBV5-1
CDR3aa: ASSTWDSSRGEQY

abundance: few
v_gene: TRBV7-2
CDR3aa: ASSSTGSSGNTIY

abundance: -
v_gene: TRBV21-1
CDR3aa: ASSKAGRDRPPQH

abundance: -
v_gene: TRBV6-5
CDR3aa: ATSIYTGSEQPQH

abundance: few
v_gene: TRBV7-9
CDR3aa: ASSRPSSYEQY

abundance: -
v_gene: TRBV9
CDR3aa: ASSVATRGLGSPLH

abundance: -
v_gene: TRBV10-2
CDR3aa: ASKGQGNTEAF

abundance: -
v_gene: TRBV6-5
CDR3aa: ASSWTGGEGQPQH

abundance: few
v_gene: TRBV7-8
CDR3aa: ASTHAGTGSHEQY

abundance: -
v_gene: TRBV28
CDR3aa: ASSFWAGKRAGELF